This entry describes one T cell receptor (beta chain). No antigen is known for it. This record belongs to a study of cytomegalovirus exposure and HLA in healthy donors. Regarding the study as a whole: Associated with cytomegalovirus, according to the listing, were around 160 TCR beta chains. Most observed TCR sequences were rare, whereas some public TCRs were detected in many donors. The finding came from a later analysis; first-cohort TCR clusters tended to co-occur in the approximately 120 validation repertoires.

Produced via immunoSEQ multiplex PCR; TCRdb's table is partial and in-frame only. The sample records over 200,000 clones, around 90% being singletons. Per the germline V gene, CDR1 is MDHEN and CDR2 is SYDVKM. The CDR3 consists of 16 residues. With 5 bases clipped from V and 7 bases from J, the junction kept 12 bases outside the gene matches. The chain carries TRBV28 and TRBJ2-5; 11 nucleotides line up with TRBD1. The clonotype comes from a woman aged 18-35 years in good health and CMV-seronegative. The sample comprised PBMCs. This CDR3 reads CASSGDTGQGAGTQYF. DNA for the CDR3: TGTGCCAGCAGTGGCGACACTGGACAGGGGGCCGGGACCCAGTACTTC. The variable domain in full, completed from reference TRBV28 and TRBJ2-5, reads DVKVTQSSRYLVKRTGEKVFLECVQDMDHENMFWYRQDPGLGLRLIYFSYDVKMKEKGDIPEGYSVSREKKERFSLILESASTNQTSMYLCASSGDTGQGAGTQYFGPGTRLLVL.